Presented here are 22 T cell receptor beta chains from one specimen sequenced in a study of blood T cell repertoires in COVID-19. Method: immunoSEQ multiplex PCR; TCRdb's copy keeps in-frame clones and lacks some. This table has 100,000 or so clones, roughly 80% appearing once. Input material: peripheral blood. These receptors all stem from a woman aged 65 to 85 with acute or convalescent COVID-19.

V usage is TRBV7-9 and J usage is TRBJ2-7, with a tentative D call TRBD1 (5 bases). Trimming took 0 bases from V and 4 from J, leaving 10 bases between them. Germline CDR1 SEHNR, CDR2 FQNEAQ (reference sequence). The length of the CDR3 is 14 residues. CDR3 in amino acids: CASSLAGAAYEQYF. CDR3 sequence (DNA): TGTGCCAGCAGCTTAGCTGGGGCGGCTTACGAGCAGTACTTC.

The chain employs TRBV7-2 and TRBJ2-1, with 7 bases matching TRBD2. CDR1 SGHTA and CDR2 FQGNSA come from the germline V gene. The CDR3 consists of 15 residues. V was pared by 6 bases and J by 4 bases, with 9 bases of the junction left unmatched. The CDR3 spells CASSSSGGSYNEQFF. The CDR3 region has the DNA TGTGCCAGCAGTTCATCCGGGGGGTCTTACAATGAGCAGTTCTTC. The full variable domain, with the rest looked up from reference TRBV7-2 and TRBJ2-1, is GAGVSQSPSNKVTEKGKDVELRCDPISGHTALYWYRQSLGQGLEFLIYFQGNSAPDKSGLPSDRFSAERTGGSVSTLTIQRTQQEDSAVYLCASSSSGGSYNEQFFGPGTRLTVL.

This chain links TRBV28 with TRBJ1-1; D call uncertain. The CDR3 is 15 amino acids. V lost 2 bases, J lost 2 bases, and 12 bases lay in between. CDR1 and CDR2 (germline): MDHEN, SYDVKM. The CDR3 nucleotides read TGTGCCAGCAGTTTAGCTGGAGATGGAAACACTGAAGCTTTCTTT. Its translation is CASSLAGDGNTEAFF.

V usage is TRBV27 and J usage is TRBJ1-4, with a possible D match to TRBD1 (6 bases). Germline CDR1 is MNHEY and CDR2 is SMNVEV (reference sequence). Trimming cost V 5 bases and J 5 bases, with 12 bases left between them. This CDR3 spans 14 amino acids. CDR3 amino acids: CASSNRQDNEKLFF. The CDR3, as DNA: TGTGCCAGCAGTAATCGACAGGACAATGAAAAACTGTTTTTT.

This clone has only a few counts. This chain joins TRBV10-3 and TRBJ2-2, with TRBD1 identical over 7 bases. J was trimmed by 6 bases and V by 10 bases; bases with no gene match: 2. Germline loops: CDR1 ENHRY, CDR2 SYGVKD. The CDR3 loop spans 11 amino acids. The CDR3 loop is CASQGAGELFF. The DNA of the CDR3 is TGTGCCAGCCAGGGGGCCGGGGAGCTGTTTTTT.

This clone was recorded once. The chain joins TRBV30 to TRBJ1-4; the match to TRBD1 covers 11 bases. CDR1 GTSNPN and CDR2 SVGIG come from the germline V gene (reference sequence). The CDR3 loop spans 17 amino acids. Losses at the gene ends were 3 bases for V and 5 bases for J; bases not matched to a gene: 11. The CDR3 nucleotides read TGTGCCTGGAGCCGAAGAGGACAGGGGGCGCTGAATGAAAAACTGTTTTTT. Protein product: CAWSRRGQGALNEKLFF.

The chain links TRBV5-8 to TRBJ2-1, with TRBD1 matching 8 bases. This CDR3 is 15 amino acids long. In germline, CDR1 is SGHTS, CDR2 YDEGEE. V shed 0 bases and J 4 bases; nucleotides not matched to a gene: 3. The CDR3 nucleotides read TGTGCCAGCAGCTTGGAACAGGGGGGATACAATGAGCAGTTCTTC. It encodes CASSLEQGGYNEQFF.

This chain links TRBV12-5 with TRBJ2-1; 8 nucleotides align to TRBD2. V lost 6 bases, J lost 0 bases, and 4 bases stayed unmatched. The germline CDR1 and CDR2 sequences are LGHNT and FRNRAP. This CDR3 contains 15 residues. CDR3 in DNA: TGTGCTAGTGGAGCGGGGGCGAGCTCCTACAATGAGCAGTTCTTC. As protein: CASGAGASSYNEQFF.

The V call is TRBV9, the J call TRBJ2-7, with 7 nucleotides matching TRBD1. Germline trimming cut 0 bases from V and 2 bases from J; bases unmatched to any gene: 5. The CDR3 spans 15 residues. CDR1 and CDR2 (germline): SGDLS, YYNGEE. DNA of the CDR3: TGTGCCAGCAGCGTAGTCGGGGACAGACCCTACGAGCAGTACTTC. This sequence encodes CASSVVGDRPYEQYF.

The V call is TRBV24-1, the J call TRBJ2-7; 9 nucleotides agree with TRBD1. This CDR3 has 14 amino acids. Looked up from germline, CDR1 is KGHDR and CDR2 is SFDVKD. The trim removed 6 bases at V and 1 base at J, leaving 3 bases unmatched. The CDR3 is CATSLGTGSYEQYF. The CDR3 DNA follows: TGTGCCACCAGTCTCGGGACAGGGTCCTACGAGCAGTACTTC.

This chain connects TRBV14 to TRBJ2-1; D is perhaps TRBD1 (5 bases). V dropped 3 bases and J dropped 10 bases, with 10 bases sitting between them. The CDR3 extends over 12 amino acids. Germline V gene data show CDR1 as SGHDN and CDR2 as FVKESK. CDR3 sequence: CASSQRTIEQFF. The CDR3 DNA reads TGTGCCAGCAGCCAGAGGACAATAGAGCAGTTCTTC.

The chain carries TRBV3-1 (or the pseudogene TRBV3-2) and TRBJ1-4, with 9 bases lining up with TRBD1. Germline values: CDR1 LGHDT, CDR2 YNNKEL (reference sequence). Trimming at V came to 2 bases and at J to 7 bases, leaving 2 bases not matched to a gene. CDR3 length: 14 amino acids. CDR3 protein: CASSQTGGSEKLFF. The CDR3 bases are TGTGCCAGCAGCCAAACAGGGGGCAGTGAAAAACTGTTTTTT.

This clone has more than one count but fewer than ten. The V gene is TRBV6-5, the J gene TRBJ2-5; the match to TRBD1 covers 7 bases. The germline gives CDR1 MNHEY, CDR2 SVGAGI. The V segment lost 6 bases and the J segment 7 bases; nucleotides outside the gene matches: 14. The CDR3 is made up of 15 amino acids. The CDR3 loop reads CASRRQGAAVGTQYF. CDR3 in DNA: TGTGCCAGCAGAAGACAGGGTGCTGCCGTGGGGACCCAGTACTTC.

The chain carries TRBV2 and TRBJ2-1, with D uncertain. This CDR3 comprises 11 residues. From germline, CDR1 is SNHLY and CDR2 FYNNEI. Trimming removed 4 bases from V and 8 bases from J, with 6 bases in between. For the CDR3, the DNA is TGTGCCAGCAGTGCCCATCATGAGCAGTTCTTC. The encoded protein is CASSAHHEQFF.

This clone is a singleton in its sample. V usage is TRBV19 and J usage is TRBJ1-6; D not resolved. Trimming left V 7 bases short and J 0 bases short, with 13 bases between. Germline assignment: CDR1 LNHDA and CDR2 SQIVND (reference sequence). This CDR3 spans 16 amino acids. The CDR3 bases are TGTGCCAGTACAAGTGCCCGAGGCTCCTATAATTCACCCCTCCACTTT. Amino acid sequence: CASTSARGSYNSPLHF.

The genes are TRBV5-3 and TRBJ2-2; D not resolved. TRBV5-3 is designated an ORF whose function remains uncertain. The V end lost 4 bases, the J end lost 1 base, and 5 bases lay between the germline ends. The CDR3 is 13 amino acids. The CDR3: CARSPGNTGELFF. Here the CDR3 DNA reads TGTGCCAGAAGCCCCGGGAACACCGGGGAGCTGTTTTTT.

The rearrangement joins TRBV19 to TRBJ1-1; possible D gene TRBD1, 6 bases. The CDR3 covers 15 residues. Trimming took 3 bases from V and 2 from J, leaving 13 bases between them. Germline CDR1 LNHDA, CDR2 SQIVND (reference sequence). The CDR3 DNA sequence: TGTGCCAGTAGTATTATTGGGACAATAAACACTGAAGCTTTCTTT. Protein sequence: CASSIIGTINTEAFF. The full variable domain, in which reference TRBV19 and TRBJ1-1 provide the parts outside the CDR3, is DGGITQSPKYLFRKEGQNVTLSCEQNLNHDAMYWYRQDPGQGLRLIYYSQIVNDFQKGDIAEGYSVSREKKESFPLTVTSAQKNPTAFYLCASSIIGTINTEAFFGQGTRLTVV.

The chain is built from TRBV6-2 or TRBV6-3 and TRBJ2-3, with 7 bases aligning to TRBD1. This CDR3 has 14 amino acids. V was pared by 5 bases and J by 0 bases, with 2 bases of the junction left unmatched. CDR1 MNHEY and CDR2 SVGEGT come from the germline V gene. CDR3 in amino acids: CASSPRGSTDTQYF. Written as DNA, the CDR3 is TGTGCCAGCAGTCCCAGGGGGAGCACAGATACGCAGTATTTT.

V and J are TRBV5-1 and TRBJ2-5, with a possible D match to TRBD1 (5 bases). V lost 0 bases, J lost 3 bases, and 9 bases lay in between. CDR1 and CDR2 from the germline V gene are SGHRS and YFSETQ. The CDR3 runs 14 residues. The CDR3 sequence is CASSLEGPKETQYF. In DNA, the CDR3 is TGCGCCAGCAGCTTGGAGGGGCCTAAAGAGACCCAGTACTTC. Full variable domain (missing parts from reference TRBV5-1 and TRBJ2-5): KAGVTQTPRYLIKTRGQQVTLSCSPISGHRSVSWYQQTPGQGLQFLFEYFSETQRNKGNFPGRFSGRQFSNSRSEMNVSTLELGDSALYLCASSLEGPKETQYFGPGTRLLVL.

J is TRBJ2-2 and V is TRBV11-2; a weak D match, TRBD1 (5 bases). The V end was cut by 1 base, the J end by 0 bases, with 6 bases between. The CDR3 consists of 15 residues. Germline assignment: CDR1 SGHAT and CDR2 FQNNGV. The CDR3 region has the DNA TGTGCCAGCAGCTTAGTAGGGGCGAACACCGGGGAGCTGTTTTTT. Translated: CASSLVGANTGELFF.

V is TRBV6-6 and J is TRBJ2-3; tentatively, D is TRBD2 (6 bases). CDR1 and CDR2 (germline): MNHNY, SVGAGI (reference sequence). Trimming left V 6 bases short and J 7 bases short, with 11 bases between. The CDR3 length is 12 residues. The CDR3 is CASRGSGYTQYF. The CDR3 region has the DNA TGTGCCAGCAGGGGAAGCGGGTATACGCAGTATTTT.

This clone was picked up a small number of times. V gene TRBV18 combines with J gene TRBJ1-5; D ambiguous. The CDR3 has 14 amino acids. Germline CDR1 is KGHSH and CDR2 is LQKENI. Trimming left V 2 bases short and J 2 bases short, with 7 bases between. In DNA, the CDR3 is TGTGCCAGCTCACCAGGACTAGGCAATCAGCCCCAGCATTTT. This codes for CASSPGLGNQPQHF. The full variable domain, completed using reference TRBV18 and TRBJ1-5, is NAGVMQNPRHLVRRRGQEARLRCSPMKGHSHVYWYRQLPEEGLKFMVYLQKENIIDESGMPKERFSAEFPKEGPSILRIQQVVRGDSAAYFCASSPGLGNQPQHFGDGTRLSIL.